A single sample gave rise to the 21 T cell receptor beta chains below, sequenced in a study of a mutant IDH1 vaccine in newly diagnosed glioma. TCRdb's table, derived via immunoSEQ multiplex PCR, lists solely in-frame clones and lacks some. The sample comprises tens of thousands of clones, 80% to 85% of which are singletons, and about 3.2% rests with the top ten. Their cognate antigens are unknown. The time point denotes: week 47, end of study. With topical imiquimod, each dose of the vaccine consisted of 300 ug of mutant IDH1 20-mer peptide. The material sequenced was PBMCs, taken from a glioma patient whose treatment included an IDH1 peptide vaccine. Source of these receptors: a woman aged 45-65 years with glioma.

The V and J genes are TRBV6-1 and TRBJ1-4; TRBD1 agrees at 9 bases. The germline V gene has CDR1 MNHNS and CDR2 SASEGT. CDR3 length: 15 amino acids. The V segment lost 4 bases and the J segment 8 bases; nucleotides outside the gene matches: 8. CDR3 protein: CASSARDRAYEKLFF. The CDR3 DNA follows: TGTGCCAGCAGTGCCCGGGACAGGGCTTACGAAAAACTGTTTTTT.

This chain links TRBV6-1 with TRBJ2-5; TRBD2 aligns across 14 bases. Germline V gene lookup returns CDR1 MNHNS and CDR2 SASEGT. The V gene end was trimmed by 0 bases and the J gene end by 4 bases; junction bases not matched to a gene: 1. The CDR3 covers 16 residues. CDR3 protein: CASSEAGLAGVETQYF. CDR3 DNA: TGTGCCAGCAGTGAAGCGGGACTAGCGGGGGTAGAGACCCAGTACTTC.

This clone came up once. The gene calls are TRBV4-1 and TRBJ2-7; TRBD2 matches 11 bases. CDR3 length equals 19 residues. Unmatched junction bases numbered 10, after V lost 0 bases and J lost 0 bases. CDR1 MGHRA and CDR2 YSYEKL come from the germline V gene. This CDR3 reads CASSQDRSLAGGDSYEQYF. The CDR3 DNA sequence: TGCGCCAGCAGCCAAGATCGTAGCCTAGCGGGGGGCGACTCCTACGAGCAGTACTTC.

V and J are TRBV7-9 and TRBJ2-5, with D maybe TRBD1 (5 bases). CDR1 and CDR2 from the germline V gene are SEHNR and FQNEAQ (reference sequence). The CDR3 is made up of 11 amino acids. Trimming cost V 7 bases and J 5 bases, with 8 bases left between them. The CDR3: CASTKGETQYF. Written as DNA, the CDR3 is TGTGCCAGCACTAAGGGGGAGACCCAGTACTTC.

The chain has TRBV15 and TRBJ2-2, with 7 bases aligning to TRBD1. V shed 3 bases and J 4 bases; nucleotides not matched to a gene: 5. The CDR3 is 15 residues long. The germline gives CDR1 LNHNV, CDR2 YYDKDF (reference sequence). CDR3 sequence reads: CATSRDRFITGELFF. CDR3 in DNA: TGTGCCACCAGCAGGGACAGGTTCATCACCGGGGAGCTGTTTTTT.

This clone was detected only once. The chain employs TRBV4-2 and TRBJ2-7; D may be TRBD2 (6 bases). The V gene's germline CDR1 is LGHNA and CDR2 YNFKEQ. Between the trimmed V and J ends, which lost 0 bases and 0 bases, there was a span of 12 bases. This CDR3 region has 16 residues. CDR3 protein: CASSQEWAGISYEQYF. CDR3 in DNA: TGTGCCAGCAGCCAAGAGTGGGCGGGAATCTCCTACGAGCAGTACTTC.

The chain has TRBV18 and TRBJ1-4; D is unresolved. The CDR3 is 15 residues long. V was cut by 6 bases and J by 2 bases, with 13 bases left in between. Germline CDR1 reads KGHSH; CDR2 reads LQKENI. The CDR3: CASSEQGETNEKLFF. The CDR3 nucleotides read TGTGCCAGCTCGGAACAAGGCGAGACTAATGAAAAACTGTTTTTT. The entire variable domain, with the rest obtained from reference TRBV18 and TRBJ1-4, is as follows: NAGVMQNPRHLVRRRGQEARLRCSPMKGHSHVYWYRQLPEEGLKFMVYLQKENIIDESGMPKERFSAEFPKEGPSILRIQQVVRGDSAAYFCASSEQGETNEKLFFGSGTQLSVL.

The chain couples TRBV19 to TRBJ1-5; D may be TRBD1 (5 bases). The V gene lost 8 bases and the J gene lost 2 bases, with 16 bases spanning the gap. CDR3 length: 15 amino acids. Germline V gene data show CDR1 as LNHDA and CDR2 as SQIVND (reference sequence). Here the CDR3 reads CASSTTGAGNQPQHF. As DNA, the CDR3 is TGTGCCAGTTCTACAACCGGGGCCGGCAATCAGCCCCAGCATTTT.

This clone was counted between two and nine times. The chain carries TRBV5-3 and TRBJ1-4, with TRBD1 matching over 8 bases. TRBV5-3 is labeled an ORF, and its function is uncertain. The CDR3 contains 15 residues. Trimming removed 5 bases from V and 7 bases from J; junction bases left unmatched: 10. The DNA for the CDR3 is TGTGCCAGAAGGTTTAAGGACAGGGTGGTTGAAAAACTGTTTTTT. Protein product: CARRFKDRVVEKLFF.

This clone was found once. The gene calls are TRBV12-5 and TRBJ2-7; the match to TRBD2 covers 9 bases. Trimming took 2 bases from V and 4 from J; bases not matched to a gene: 0. CDR1 is LGHNT, CDR2 FRNRAP, per germline. The CDR3 spans 13 residues. In DNA form, the CDR3 reads TGTGCTAGTGGTTTGCTAGCGGGGTACGAGCAGTACTTC. Translation: CASGLLAGYEQYF. The variable domain in full, with the rest retrieved from reference TRBV12-5 and TRBJ2-7, is DARVTQTPRHKVTEMGQEVTMRCQPILGHNTVFWYRQTMMQGLELLAYFRNRAPLDDSGMPKDRFSAEMPDATLATLKIQPSEPRDSAVYFCASGLLAGYEQYFGPGTRLTVT.

The rearrangement uses TRBV5-4 and TRBJ1-2, with 8 bases lining up with TRBD1. V lost 0 bases and J lost 2; bases outside the gene matches: 9. Germline V gene lookup returns CDR1 SGHNT and CDR2 YYREEE (reference sequence). There are 17 residues in the CDR3. The CDR3 DNA is TGTGCCAGCAGCTTGGAGACAGGGGCCCTTCTCAACTATGGCTACACCTTC. Protein sequence: CASSLETGALLNYGYTF.

This rearrangement joins TRBV5-5 to TRBJ2-5, with D uncertain. The V end lost 0 bases, the J end lost 8 bases, and 11 bases lay between the germline ends. Germline V gene sequence: CDR1 SGHKS, CDR2 YYEKEE (reference sequence). This CDR3 contains 13 residues. The CDR3 loop reads CASSLGPLGTQYF. CDR3 nucleotide sequence: TGTGCCAGCAGCTTGGGCCCTCTTGGAACCCAGTACTTC.

CDR3 nucleotides: TGCGCCAGCAGCTTGGAGTCTAGCGGGGGAAATTCCGGGGAGCTGTTTTTT. Its translation is CASSLESSGGNSGELFF. The V gene is TRBV5-1, the J gene TRBJ2-2; 10 bases are a match to TRBD2. Germline CDR1 SGHRS, CDR2 YFSETQ. The junction had 8 bases not matched to a gene; V was cut back by 0 bases and J by 6 bases. The CDR3 is 17 amino acids.

The rearrangement uses TRBV5-1 and TRBJ1-6, with TRBD1 matching over 9 bases. The germline gives CDR1 SGHRS, CDR2 YFSETQ. This CDR3 spans 17 amino acids. Trimming removed 3 bases from V and 0 bases from J; junction bases left unmatched: 4. As DNA, the CDR3 is TGCGCCAGCAGCTCCGACAGGGGGAGCTCCTATAATTCACCCCTCCACTTT. Protein product: CASSSDRGSSYNSPLHF.

The chain couples TRBV6-5 to TRBJ1-6; TRBD1 is a possible D gene (5 bases). The germline gives CDR1 MNHEY, CDR2 SVGAGI. The CDR3 is made up of 15 amino acids. V lost 8 bases, J lost 7 bases, and 18 bases lay in between. The CDR3 here is CASSITGTLNSPLHF. The CDR3 nucleotides are TGTGCCAGCTCGATAACCGGGACCCTAAATTCACCCCTCCACTTT.

This rearrangement joins TRBV5-1 to TRBJ1-1; unclear D gene. Between the trimmed V and J ends, which lost 4 bases and 6 bases, there was a span of 10 bases. CDR1 and CDR2 from the germline V gene are SGHRS and YFSETQ. The CDR3 spans 12 residues. CDR3 sequence: CASSAGNSEAFF. CDR3 bases: TGCGCCAGCAGCGCCGGTAATTCTGAAGCTTTCTTT.

This clone was observed a single time. The chain has TRBV10-3 and TRBJ2-7, with 12 bases aligning to TRBD2. Germline CDR1 ENHRY, CDR2 SYGVKD. The CDR3 has 17 amino acids. The junction had 9 bases not matched to a gene; V was cut back by 2 bases and J by 4 bases. The chain's CDR3 is CAISEPATSGGLYEQYF. CDR3 nucleotide sequence: TGTGCCATCAGTGAGCCAGCCACTAGCGGGGGGTTATACGAGCAGTACTTC.

The V and J genes are TRBV29-1 and TRBJ1-3; no clear D gene. V gave up 4 bases and J gave up 4 bases, with 8 bases separating them. CDR1 and CDR2 from the germline V gene are SQVTM and ANQGSEA. This CDR3 comprises 12 residues. The CDR3 DNA follows: TGCAGCGTTGGCCAGGACGGAAACACCATATATTTT. It specifies CSVGQDGNTIYF.

The chain combines TRBV18 with TRBJ1-1; TRBD1 agrees at 9 bases. The CDR3 has 16 amino acids. With V trimmed by 0 bases and J by 5 bases, 7 bases remained unmatched. The germline gives CDR1 KGHSH, CDR2 LQKENI. The CDR3 loop reads CASSPPGQGGGTEAFF. CDR3 bases: TGTGCCAGCTCACCACCGGGACAGGGTGGAGGGACTGAAGCTTTCTTT.

DNA of the CDR3: TGTGCCAGCAGAGAGAGGCAGATACTAGCGGTAGAATCCCTCCCCTACGAGCAGTACTTC. This sequence encodes CASRERQILAVESLPYEQYF. The chain recombines TRBV9 with TRBJ2-7, with 8 bases identical to TRBD2. J gave up 2 bases and V 5 bases, and 24 bases lay outside the gene matches. CDR1 SGDLS and CDR2 YYNGEE come from the germline V gene. The CDR3 length is 20 residues. The complete variable domain, with remaining parts taken from reference TRBV9 and TRBJ2-7, reads DSGVTQTPKHLITATGQRVTLRCSPRSGDLSVYWYQQSLDQGLQFLIQYYNGEERAKGNILERFSAQQFPDLHSELNLSSLELGDSALYFCASRERQILAVESLPYEQYFGPGTRLTVT.

There are a few counts of this clone. The chain has TRBV7-2 and TRBJ2-1; no definite D call. Trimming left V 4 bases short and J 0 bases short, with 10 bases between. Germline lookup yields CDR1 SGHTA and CDR2 FQGNSA. This CDR3 is 15 amino acids long. The CDR3 spells CASSSDVSSYNEQFF. Here the CDR3 DNA reads TGTGCCAGCAGCTCGGACGTTAGCTCCTACAATGAGCAGTTCTTC.